This paragraph reports one TCR beta chain. Per the authors' pipeline: Amplifying reference gene primers gave estimates of nucleated cell counts. Measured with immunoSEQ multiplex PCR; TCRdb has only the in-frame clones, and not every one. The V and J calls and clone size are taken from that table; D and trimming were inferred from the DNA. This sample yields more than 250,000 clones, of which nearly 90% are seen a single time; 1.5% to 2% belongs to the top ten. This specimen comes from a study of blood T cell repertoires in COVID-19. Study details: Acute and convalescent COVID-19 samples came from the United States, Italy and Spain.

Participants were aged about 18 to 100 years from approximately 23 US areas. Participants' reported clinical history set cohort assignment. J was trimmed by 8 bases and V by 7 bases; bases with no gene match: 10. CDR3 length: 13 residues. Germline V gene lookup returns CDR1 MNHEY and CDR2 SVGAGI. Source material: PBMCs or T cells enriched from blood (not recorded which). This chain connects TRBV6-5 to TRBJ1-2, with 7 bases that match TRBD1. This clonotype was obtained from a woman younger than 35 with acute COVID-19. The CDR3: CASTSVTGAGYTF. The DNA of the CDR3 is TGTGCCAGCACCTCAGTAACAGGGGCCGGCTACACCTTC.